The 23 T cell receptor beta chains presented below share a single source sample, sequenced in a study of CD8 T cells in Susac syndrome. RNA amounts of roughly 0.45 to 1 ug underwent reverse transcription with random hexamers. TCRdb independently ran MiXCR on the immunoSEQ multiplex PCR reads; one entry per CDR3 protein. The sample lists some 200,000 distinct CDR3 sequences, approximately 96% occurring once. The sequencing input was CD4+ T cells from PBMCs. These receptor sequences come from a human donor with Susac syndrome.

CDR3 amino acids: CASSQDQQRNSPLHF. The CDR3, as DNA: TGTGCCAGCAGCCAAGATCAACAGAGGAATTCACCCCTCCACTTT. The chain recombines TRBV4-2 with TRBJ1-6, with D unclear. The V end lost 0 bases, the J end lost 7 bases, and 10 bases lay between the germline ends. Germline loops: CDR1 LGHNA, CDR2 YNFKEQ. This CDR3 has 15 amino acids.

This chain connects TRBV5-4 to TRBJ2-2; maybe TRBD1 (5 bases). V lost 4 bases, J lost 10 bases, and 11 bases lay in between. Germline loops: CDR1 SGHNT, CDR2 YYREEE (reference sequence). The CDR3 spans 12 residues. This CDR3 is CASSRGPAELFF. The CDR3 coding sequence is TGTGCCAGCAGCAGGGGCCCGGCGGAGCTGTTTTTT.

The chain links TRBV7-2 to TRBJ2-3; D ambiguous. Germline CDR1 reads SGHTA; CDR2 reads FQGNSA. The CDR3 totals 13 residues. The V end lost 5 bases, the J end lost 0 bases, and 6 bases lay between the germline ends. In DNA form, the CDR3 reads TGTGCCAGCAGCCGACTTAGCACAGATACGCAGTATTTT. Its translation is CASSRLSTDTQYF. Using reference TRBV7-2 and TRBJ2-3 for the parts outside the CDR3, the full variable domain is GAGVSQSPSNKVTEKGKDVELRCDPISGHTALYWYRQSLGQGLEFLIYFQGNSAPDKSGLPSDRFSAERTGGSVSTLTIQRTQQEDSAVYLCASSRLSTDTQYFGPGTRLTVL.

The rearrangement joins TRBV20-1 to TRBJ2-7, with D possibly called TRBD1 or TRBD2 (6 bases each). The CDR3 runs 12 residues. Germline CDR1 is DFQATT and CDR2 is SNEGSKA (reference sequence). V lost 4 bases, J lost 5 bases, and 12 bases lay in between. CDR3 in amino acids: CSATRGDNEQYF. In DNA form, the CDR3 reads TGCAGTGCTACTAGGGGGGACAACGAGCAGTACTTC.

V gene TRBV4-2 combines with J gene TRBJ1-2; TRBD1 might be the D (6 bases). From germline, CDR1 is LGHNA and CDR2 YNFKEQ. This CDR3 is 14 amino acids long. V lost 3 bases and J lost 5, with 13 bases in between. The CDR3 reads CASSHEDRIYGYTF. The CDR3 DNA reads TGTGCCAGCAGCCACGAAGACAGGATATATGGCTACACCTTC.

The chain combines TRBV12-3 or TRBV12-4 with TRBJ2-5, with D tentatively TRBD1 (6 bases). CDR3 length: 13 residues. V dropped 8 bases and J dropped 1 base, with 11 bases sitting between them. The CDR3 protein is CASASGAQETQYF. CDR3 DNA sequence: TGTGCCAGCGCATCAGGGGCCCAAGAGACCCAGTACTTC.

The chain carries TRBV10-3 and TRBJ2-3; D remains ambiguous. Trimming stripped 3 bases from V and 3 bases from J, with 10 bases between. The CDR3 length is 14 residues. Germline loops: CDR1 ENHRY, CDR2 SYGVKD. The CDR3 region has the DNA TGTGCCATCAGTGATGGTGAGGCTACAGATACGCAGTATTTT. It specifies CAISDGEATDTQYF.

This chain uses TRBV12-3 or TRBV12-4 with TRBJ2-7; D possibly uses TRBD1 or TRBD2 (5 bases each). CDR3 length equals 15 residues. Deletions cut 1 base from V and 3 bases from J, with 13 bases between. The CDR3 DNA is TGTGCCAGCAGTTTAGAGGGTGGGACCCGCTACGAGCAGTACTTC. Protein sequence: CASSLEGGTRYEQYF.

The gene calls are TRBV5-1 and TRBJ2-3, with D perhaps TRBD1 (5 bases). Germline lookup yields CDR1 SGHRS and CDR2 YFSETQ. V was pared by 0 bases and J by 3 bases, with 11 bases between. This CDR3 has 15 amino acids. Here the CDR3 reads CASSLEDIGTDTQYF. CDR3 sequence (DNA): TGCGCCAGCAGCTTGGAGGACATAGGAACAGATACGCAGTATTTT.

Details on this clonotype: A read error may produce the germline difference seen at one junction end. CDR3 sequence reads: CASSQNDRDYGQYF. CDR3 bases: TGCGCCAGCAGCCAAAACGACAGAGACTACGGGCAGTACTTC. The V gene is TRBV4-1, the J gene TRBJ2-7, with D perhaps assigned TRBD1 or TRBD2 (5 bases each). Looked up from germline, CDR1 is MGHRA and CDR2 is YSYEKL. CDR3 length: 14 residues.

This chain joins TRBV3-1 and TRBJ2-1; no clear D gene. This CDR3 has 14 amino acids. Between the trimmed V and J ends, which lost 3 bases and 9 bases, there was a span of 15 bases. Germline V gene sequence: CDR1 LGHDT, CDR2 YNNKEL (reference sequence). DNA for the CDR3: TGTGCCAGCAGCCACGTGACAAAAAGTCGTGAGCAGTTCTTC. Protein product: CASSHVTKSREQFF.

The count of this clonotype is one. This rearrangement joins TRBV12-3 or TRBV12-4 to TRBJ2-2; D unresolved. The V end was cut by 3 bases, the J end by 2 bases, with 10 bases between. The CDR3 covers 15 residues. In nucleotides, the CDR3 is TGTGCCAGCAGTTTCGCGGTGGTTAACACCGGGGAGCTGTTTTTT. As protein: CASSFAVVNTGELFF.

V and J are TRBV3-1 and TRBJ1-1; no reliable D call. The CDR3 extends over 15 amino acids. Germline values: CDR1 LGHDT, CDR2 YNNKEL (reference sequence). Trimming took 3 bases from V and 0 from J, leaving 11 bases between them. CDR3 residues: CASSHFGKMNTEAFF. CDR3 coding DNA: TGTGCCAGCAGCCATTTCGGGAAAATGAACACTGAAGCTTTCTTT.

The rearrangement uses TRBV29-1 and TRBJ2-7, with D possibly TRBD1 on 7 matching bases. V was shortened by 3 bases and J by 3 bases, with 12 bases between the two germline ends. Germline values: CDR1 SQVTM, CDR2 ANQGSEA. This CDR3 has 13 amino acids. CDR3 amino acids: CSVETGRNYEQYF. The CDR3 nucleotides read TGCAGCGTTGAGACAGGGAGGAACTACGAGCAGTACTTC.

The rearrangement joins TRBV5-1 to TRBJ1-2; the match to TRBD1 covers 7 bases. CDR1 is SGHRS, CDR2 YFSETQ, per germline. With V trimmed by 4 bases and J by 8 bases, 11 bases remained unmatched. The CDR3 runs to 14 residues. The DNA of the CDR3 is TGCGCCAGCAGCCTTTCGACAGGGAAAAGCGGCTACACCTTC. It is translated as CASSLSTGKSGYTF.

The rearrangement uses TRBV25-1 and TRBJ1-2; 7 nucleotides agree with TRBD1. The CDR3 contains 15 residues. Germline CDR1 MGHDK, CDR2 SYGVNS. V was clipped by 4 bases and J by 4 bases; unmatched bases: 9. The CDR3 DNA follows: TGTGCCAGCAGTGTCCCGGGACAGTCCCTCTATGGCTACACCTTC. It is translated as CASSVPGQSLYGYTF.

The chain combines TRBV3-1 with TRBJ2-1, with no clear D. Germline V gene lookup returns CDR1 LGHDT and CDR2 YNNKEL (reference sequence). The CDR3 loop spans 11 amino acids. The V end was cut by 1 base, the J end by 8 bases, with 3 bases between. The CDR3 DNA is TGTGCCAGCAGCCAAGTGGATGAGCAGTTCTTC. Translating it yields CASSQVDEQFF.

The chain joins TRBV5-6 to TRBJ2-7; D might be TRBD1 (6 bases). Trimming removed 0 bases at V and 0 bases at J, with 16 bases between. This CDR3 spans 17 amino acids. Per germline, CDR1 SGHDT and CDR2 YYEEEE. The CDR3 nucleotides are TGTGCCAGCAGCTTGGGACGACAGGTCCTCAGCTCCTACGAGCAGTACTTC. Protein product: CASSLGRQVLSSYEQYF.

This clonotype was seen only once. The rearrangement joins TRBV4-2 to TRBJ2-3; no firm D call. Germline assignment: CDR1 LGHNA and CDR2 YNFKEQ. Deletions cut 0 bases from V and 3 bases from J, with 10 bases between. The CDR3 is 15 amino acids. The CDR3 here is CASSQEQTPTDTQYF. CDR3 in DNA: TGTGCCAGCAGCCAAGAGCAGACACCTACAGATACGCAGTATTTT.

The rearrangement joins TRBV5-1 to TRBJ2-1; D perhaps matches TRBD2 (6 bases). Germline assignment: CDR1 SGHRS and CDR2 YFSETQ. V lost 0 bases and J lost 2, with 12 bases in between. The CDR3 has 16 residues. The CDR3 coding sequence is TGCGCCAGCAGCTTGGGGAGCGGGCTAACCTACAATGAGCAGTTCTTC. It codes for CASSLGSGLTYNEQFF.

J is TRBJ1-1 and V is TRBV5-4; possible D gene TRBD1, 5 bases. The CDR3 extends over 13 amino acids. V gave up 2 bases and J gave up 5 bases, with 10 bases separating them. CDR1 is SGHNT and CDR2 is YYREEE in the germline V gene (reference sequence). CDR3 in amino acids: CASSFGHLTEAFF. CDR3 nucleotide sequence: TGTGCCAGCAGCTTCGGACACTTAACTGAAGCTTTCTTT. The full variable domain, rest sourced from reference TRBV5-4 and TRBJ1-1, is ETGVTQSPTHLIKTRGQQVTLRCSSQSGHNTVSWYQQALGQGPQFIFQYYREEENGRGNFPPRFSGLQFPNYSSELNVNALELDDSALYLCASSFGHLTEAFFGQGTRLTVV.

The J gene is TRBJ2-2, the V gene TRBV30; no reliable D call. CDR3 length: 14 amino acids. Trimming removed 3 bases from V and 0 bases from J, with 8 bases in between. Germline V gene data show CDR1 as GTSNPN and CDR2 as SVGIG (reference sequence). DNA of the CDR3: TGTGCCTGGAGGGGGTACGCGAACACCGGGGAGCTGTTTTTT. Translated, it gives CAWRGYANTGELFF.

The chain recombines TRBV6-5 with TRBJ1-1; D is ambiguous. CDR1 is MNHEY and CDR2 is SVGAGI in the germline V gene. V lost 6 bases, J lost 0 bases, and 11 bases lay in between. The CDR3 sequence is 14 residues long. CDR3 in DNA: TGTGCCAGCAGAGGCTGGCAGGTGAACACTGAAGCTTTCTTT. Residues: CASRGWQVNTEAFF.